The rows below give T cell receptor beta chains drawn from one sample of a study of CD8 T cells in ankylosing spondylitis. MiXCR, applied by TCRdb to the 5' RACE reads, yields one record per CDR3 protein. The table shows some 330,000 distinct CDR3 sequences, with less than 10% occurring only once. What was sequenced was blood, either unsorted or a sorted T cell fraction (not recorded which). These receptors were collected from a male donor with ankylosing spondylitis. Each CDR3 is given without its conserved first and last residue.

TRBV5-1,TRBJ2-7,ASSWGDRSYEQY
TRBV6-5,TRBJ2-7,ASSYRSDSYEQY
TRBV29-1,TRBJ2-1,SAGLAPYNEQF
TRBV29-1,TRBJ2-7,SAKLREDNYEQY
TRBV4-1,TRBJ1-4,ASSRPGATNEKLF
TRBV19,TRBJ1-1,AVAGVYTEAF
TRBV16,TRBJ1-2,ASSQYARGYT
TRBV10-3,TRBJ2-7,AISEPGRGADYEQY
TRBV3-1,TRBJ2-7,ASSQEGLNGLY
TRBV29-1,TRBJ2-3,SVEGVRGQTHTDTQY
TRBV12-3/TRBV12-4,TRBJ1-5,ASSGFSNQPQH
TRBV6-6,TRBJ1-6,ASGGQGNSPLH
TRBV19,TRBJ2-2,ASSPSYSGNTGELF
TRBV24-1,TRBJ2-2,ATSDHQRATNTGELF
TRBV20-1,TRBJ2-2,SALRAEGTGELF
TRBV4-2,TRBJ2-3,ASSSSDTQY
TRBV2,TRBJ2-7,ASLVGVPYEQY
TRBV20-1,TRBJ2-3,SVEWAGGRDTQY
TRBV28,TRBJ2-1,ASSPTGGAYNEQF
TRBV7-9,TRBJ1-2,ASSSLTGPSPGGYT
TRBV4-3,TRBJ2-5,ASSPMQQRDLETQY
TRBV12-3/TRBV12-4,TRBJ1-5,ASSSTGFGSNQPQH
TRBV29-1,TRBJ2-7,SVESSHEQY
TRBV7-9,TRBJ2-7,ASSFSPYEQY
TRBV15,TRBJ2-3,ATSGGLAATDTQY
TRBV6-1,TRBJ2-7,ASRSAYRGFDQH
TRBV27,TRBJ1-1,ASSTRGRDTEAF
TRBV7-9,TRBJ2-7,ASSVVYYEQY
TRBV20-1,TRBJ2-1,SAYVAGGNNEQF
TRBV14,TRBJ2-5,ASSQASGGTETQY
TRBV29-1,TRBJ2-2,SVRSGTGELF
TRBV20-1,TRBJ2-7,SAMGGRGQSEQY
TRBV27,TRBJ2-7,ASSSRPLGEQY
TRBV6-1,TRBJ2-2,ASMKDRAPGELF
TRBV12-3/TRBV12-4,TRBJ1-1,ASSFDRPGPEAF
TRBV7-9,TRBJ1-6,AISPTDQHNSPLH
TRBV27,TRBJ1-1,ASSPWDSNTEAF
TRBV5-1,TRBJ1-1,ASSPAVASNTEAF
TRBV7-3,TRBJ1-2,ASSLGTGQHYGYT
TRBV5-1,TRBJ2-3,ASSLESLAGADTQY
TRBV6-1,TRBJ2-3,ASLFSRPTTDTQY
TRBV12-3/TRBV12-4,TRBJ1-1,ASSPAQGGTEAF
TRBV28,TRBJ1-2,ASNSPPDSELNYGYT
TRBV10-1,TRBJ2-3,ASSKGGSGADTQY
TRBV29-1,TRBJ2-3,SVEGGSRTDTQY
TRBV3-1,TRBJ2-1,ASSQPLAGVSYNEQF
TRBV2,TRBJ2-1,ASSANLGDGTTQQF